The TCR beta chain described here comes from a study of technical replicates of blood from a few donors. Germline V CDR1 and CDR2: LNHDA, SQIVND (reference sequence). This CDR3 region has 15 residues. Trimming took 6 bases from V and 5 from J, leaving 16 bases between them. The table came from immunoSEQ multiplex PCR; TCRdb's copy has only in-frame clones and leaves some out. The table lists approximately 79,000 clones, nearly 98% of them singletons. This clone was detected only once. This sequence originates from a human donor in good health. The specimen was T cells isolated from PBMCs. This chain connects TRBV19 to TRBJ2-2; TRBD2 is a possible D gene (6 bases). This CDR3 reads CASRGLSSATGELFF. The CDR3 nucleotides read TGTGCCAGTAGAGGCCTTTCTAGCGCGACCGGGGAGCTGTTTTTT.